This TCR beta chain was captured by sequencing in a study of T cells after yellow fever vaccination. Study in general: Fractions of low cell number were prepared using SMART-Seq v4 Ultra Low Input. Findings of the study overall: It was a weaker secondary response, yet one that peaked faster, at day 5 versus 15.

Germline values: CDR1 SGHTA, CDR2 FQGTGA. V dropped 5 bases and J dropped 2 bases, with 10 bases sitting between them. The CDR3 runs 14 residues. Template switching by 5'RACE produced TCR cDNA, adding a universal primer site and UMIs. MiXCR, run by TCRdb on the 5' RACE reads, gives a single entry per CDR3 protein. The sample contains a few hundred thousand distinct CDR3 sequences, roughly 20% of which appear only once. The sample holds a few counts of this clonotype. As yet, its antigen is unknown. J is TRBJ2-1 and V is TRBV7-3; tentative D call: TRBD2 (5 bases). The source of this sequence is a man aged 18 to 35 who received the YFV17D yellow fever vaccine. The specimen was PBMCs, collected before the yellow fever booster vaccination. CDR3 amino acids: CASSPGVAYNEQFF. In DNA, the CDR3 is TGTGCCAGCAGCCCCGGGGTAGCCTACAATGAGCAGTTCTTC.